The 5 T cell receptor beta chains below come from one sample, sequenced in a study of blood T cell repertoires in COVID-19 (TCRdb year 2020). Library preparation used the immunoSEQ multiplex PCR assay. TCRdb holds this immuneACCESS table with in-frame rearrangements only. Some clones are missing; in checked studies, unresolved V genes explain under half, and the rest has no known cause. For this sample the table gives 150,000 or so clones, of which 85% were detected only once. Together, the top ten hold over 3% of the sample. Sequencing was done on a sample of peripheral blood. The origin of the receptors is a human donor with acute or convalescent COVID-19. The donor label of this sample is uncertain.

V and J are TRBV18 and TRBJ1-2; D uncertain. Germline V gives CDR1 KGHSH, CDR2 LQKENI. CDR3 length equals 13 residues. Deletions cut 2 bases from V and 6 bases from J, with 10 bases between. The CDR3 is CASSPETVDGYTF. For the CDR3, the DNA is TGTGCCAGCTCACCAGAAACAGTAGATGGCTACACCTTC.

CDR3 amino acids: CASSTGGSGNTIYF. DNA of the CDR3: TGTGCCAGCAGCACAGGGGGTTCTGGAAACACCATATATTTT. This chain joins TRBV9 and TRBJ1-3; 8 nucleotides match TRBD1. Trimming cost V 4 bases and J 1 base; bases outside gene matches: 1. The V gene's germline CDR1 is SGDLS and CDR2 YYNGEE. The CDR3 is 14 residues long.

V is TRBV10-1 and J is TRBJ2-7, with TRBD1 matching 11 bases. Germline lookup yields CDR1 WNHNN and CDR2 SYGVQD (reference sequence). This CDR3 contains 15 residues. V lost 10 bases and J lost 3; bases outside the gene matches: 11. In nucleotides, the CDR3 is TGCGCCACCTCCTCGATAGGGACAGGGGGCTACGAGCAGTACTTC. Amino acids: CATSSIGTGGYEQYF.

CDR3: CARWTGNSRSYGYTF. CDR3 DNA: TGTGCCCGGTGGACAGGGAATTCCAGGTCCTATGGCTACACCTTC. The chain couples TRBV30 to TRBJ1-2; 8 bases align to TRBD1. The trim removed 8 bases at V and 4 bases at J, leaving 15 bases unmatched. The CDR3 contains 15 residues. Germline loops: CDR1 GTSNPN, CDR2 SVGIG (reference sequence). Full variable domain (missing parts from reference TRBV30 and TRBJ1-2): SQTIHQWPATLVQPVGSPLSLECTVEGTSNPNLYWYRQAAGRGLQLLFYSVGIGQISSEVPQNLSASRPQDRQFILSSKKLLLSDSGFYLCARWTGNSRSYGYTFGSGTRLTVV.

The chain recombines TRBV11-2 with TRBJ2-7, with TRBD1 as a possible D gene (5 bases). Germline CDR1 is SGHAT and CDR2 is FQNNGV. CDR3 length: 12 residues. V lost 1 base, J lost 7 bases, and 8 bases lay in between. For the CDR3, the DNA is TGTGCCAGCAGCTTAGTGGACATTGAGCAGTACTTC. It codes for CASSLVDIEQYF. Full variable domain (remainder filled in from reference TRBV11-2 and TRBJ2-7): EAGVAQSPRYKIIEKRQSVAFWCNPISGHATLYWYQQILGQGPKLLIQFQNNGVVDDSQLPKDRFSAERLKGVDSTLKIQPAKLEDSAVYLCASSLVDIEQYFGPGTRLTVT.